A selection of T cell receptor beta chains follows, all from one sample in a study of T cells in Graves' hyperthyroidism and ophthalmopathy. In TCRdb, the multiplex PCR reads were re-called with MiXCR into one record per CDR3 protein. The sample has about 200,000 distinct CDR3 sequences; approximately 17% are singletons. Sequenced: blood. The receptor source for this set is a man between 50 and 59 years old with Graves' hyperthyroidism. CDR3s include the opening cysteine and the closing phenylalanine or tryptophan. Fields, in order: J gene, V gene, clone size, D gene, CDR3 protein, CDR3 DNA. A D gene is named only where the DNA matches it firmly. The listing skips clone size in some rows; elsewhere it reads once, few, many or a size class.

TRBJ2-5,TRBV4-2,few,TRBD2,CASSQDPSGGGETQYF,TGTGCCAGCAGCCAAGATCCTAGCGGGGGAGGAGAGACCCAGTACTTC
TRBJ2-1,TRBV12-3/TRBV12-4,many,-,CASSPPDTYNEQFF,TGTGCCAGCAGCCCCCCCGACACTTACAATGAGCAGTTCTTC
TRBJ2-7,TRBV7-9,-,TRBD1,CASTLQGAEQYF,TGTGCCAGCACCTTACAGGGGGCCGAGCAGTACTTC
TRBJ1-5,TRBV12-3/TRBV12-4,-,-,CASSHNGRGGGNQPQHF,TGTGCCAGCAGTCACAATGGGAGAGGTGGTGGCAATCAGCCCCAGCATTTT
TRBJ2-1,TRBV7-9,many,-,CASSPQPEQFF,TGTGCCAGCAGCCCACAGCCTGAGCAGTTCTTC
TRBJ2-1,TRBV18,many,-,CASRQSHEQFF,TGTGCCAGCCGCCAGAGCCATGAGCAGTTCTTC
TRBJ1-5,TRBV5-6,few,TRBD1,CASSYGGGRAQHF,TGTGCCAGCAGCTATGGAGGGGGCAGGGCCCAGCATTTT
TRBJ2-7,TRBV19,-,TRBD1,CATNRGENYEQYF,TGTGCCACCAACAGGGGGGAGAACTACGAGCAGTACTTC
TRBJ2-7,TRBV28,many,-,CASSPDDEQYF,TGTGCCAGCAGCCCTGACGACGAGCAGTACTTC
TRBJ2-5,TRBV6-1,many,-,CASSPRTAGQETQYF,TGTGCCAGCAGTCCTCGGACCGCAGGCCAAGAGACCCAGTACTTC
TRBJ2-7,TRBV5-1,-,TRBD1,CASSAGTGTYEQYF,TGCGCCAGCAGCGCCGGGACAGGGACGTACGAGCAGTACTTC
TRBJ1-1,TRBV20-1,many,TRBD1,CSAGDRSTWDTEAFF,TGCAGTGCGGGGGACAGGTCGACGTGGGACACTGAAGCTTTCTTT
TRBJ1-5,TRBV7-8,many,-,CASSPFPRRGGNQPQHF,TGTGCCAGCAGCCCTTTCCCGCGGAGGGGAGGCAATCAGCCCCAGCATTTT
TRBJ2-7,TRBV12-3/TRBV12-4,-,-,CASSPSLGPNVQYF,TGTGCCAGCAGTCCAAGTCTGGGCCCCAACGTGCAGTACTTC
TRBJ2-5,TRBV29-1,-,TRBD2,CSVELLAGVETQYF,TGCAGCGTTGAGCTACTAGCGGGAGTAGAGACCCAGTACTTC
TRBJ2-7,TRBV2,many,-,CASISGITYEQYF,TGTGCCAGCATAAGCGGAATTACCTACGAGCAGTACTTC
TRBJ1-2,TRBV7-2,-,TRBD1,CASSSGDRGWRYTF,TGTGCCAGCAGCTCCGGGGACAGGGGTTGGCGCTACACCTTC
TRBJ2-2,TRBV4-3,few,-,CASSQEGFQGYTGELFF,TGCGCCAGCAGCCAAGAGGGTTTTCAGGGTTACACCGGGGAGCTGTTTTTT
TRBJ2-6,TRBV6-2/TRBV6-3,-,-,CASSRGAANVLTF,TGTGCCAGCAGCCGAGGGGCGGCCAACGTCCTGACTTTC
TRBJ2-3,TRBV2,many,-,CASSFLISADTQYF,TGTGCCAGCAGCTTTTTGATTAGCGCAGATACGCAGTATTTT
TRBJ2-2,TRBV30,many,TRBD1,CAWSVGRDRALLNTGELFF,TGTGCCTGGAGTGTGGGCCGGGACAGGGCACTGCTGAACACCGGGGAGCTGTTTTTT
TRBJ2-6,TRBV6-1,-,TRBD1,CASSRSGQGASGANVLTF,TGTGCCAGCAGCCGGTCGGGACAGGGGGCTTCTGGGGCCAACGTCCTGACTTTC
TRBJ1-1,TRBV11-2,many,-,CASSLTGPEPEAFF,TGTGCCAGCAGCTTGACAGGCCCGGAACCTGAAGCTTTCTTT
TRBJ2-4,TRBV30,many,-,CAWAEAKNIQYF,TGTGCCTGGGCAGAAGCCAAAAACATTCAGTACTTC
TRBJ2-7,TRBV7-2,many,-,CASSLAGNSYEQYF,TGTGCCAGCAGCTTAGCAGGGAACTCCTACGAGCAGTACTTC
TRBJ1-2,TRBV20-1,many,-,CSAPLGQTGYTF,TGCAGTGCCCCCCTTGGCCAGACCGGCTACACCTTC
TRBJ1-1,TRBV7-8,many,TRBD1,CASSRRRDRRAEAFF,TGTGCCAGCAGCCGACGCCGGGACAGGCGGGCTGAAGCTTTCTTT
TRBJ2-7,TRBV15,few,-,CATRSGRGSFHEQYF,TGTGCCACCAGAAGTGGACGCGGTTCGTTCCACGAGCAGTACTTC
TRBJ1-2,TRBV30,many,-,CAWSPSINYGYTF,TGTGCCTGGAGCCCAAGTATCAACTATGGCTACACCTTC
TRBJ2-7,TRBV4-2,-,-,CASSQDITGNEQYF,TGTGCCAGCAGCCAAGATATCACAGGCAACGAGCAGTACTTC
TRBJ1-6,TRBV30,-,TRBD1,CAWSKGQGYSPLHF,TGTGCCTGGAGTAAAGGACAGGGGTATTCACCCCTCCACTTT
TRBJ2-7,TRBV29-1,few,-,CSVPIGRSSYEQYF,TGCAGCGTCCCCATCGGCAGATCCTCCTACGAGCAGTACTTC
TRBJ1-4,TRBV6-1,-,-,CATSTNVNFNEKLFF,TGTGCCACCTCGACCAACGTTAATTTTAATGAAAAACTGTTTTTT
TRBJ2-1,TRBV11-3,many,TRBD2,CASSLDFAGGEQFF,TGTGCCAGCAGCTTAGATTTTGCGGGAGGTGAGCAGTTCTTC
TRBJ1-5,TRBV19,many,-,CASRPPLVAGMNQPQHF,TGTGCCAGTAGGCCCCCGTTAGTGGCGGGGATGAACCAGCCCCAGCATTTT
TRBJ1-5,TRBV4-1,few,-,CASSQVGGRQPQHF,TGCGCCAGCAGCCAAGTAGGCGGGAGACAGCCCCAGCATTTT
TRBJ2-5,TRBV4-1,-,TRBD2,CASSPGGRETQYF,TGCGCCAGCAGCCCCGGGGGGAGAGAGACCCAGTACTTC
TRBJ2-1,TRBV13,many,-,CASSWGPPGEQFF,TGTGCCAGCAGCTGGGGACCTCCCGGTGAGCAGTTCTTC
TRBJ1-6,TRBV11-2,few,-,CASSFALSGSPLHF,TGTGCCAGCAGCTTCGCCTTGTCAGGGTCACCCCTCCACTTT
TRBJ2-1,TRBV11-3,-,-,CASSSGWGVEQFF,TGTGCCAGCAGCTCCGGGTGGGGGGTTGAGCAGTTCTTC
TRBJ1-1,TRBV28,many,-,CASSLISGEDTEAFF,TGTGCCAGCAGTTTAATCTCGGGGGAGGACACTGAAGCTTTCTTT